These T cell receptor beta chains were read from a single sample in a study of radiotherapy plus CTLA-4 blockade in lung cancer. Assay used: immunoSEQ multiplex PCR; TCRdb lists only in-frame clones, some missing. The sample includes 83,000 or so clones, roughly 80% of them seen just once. The specimen comprised peripheral blood, sampled from a patient treated with radiotherapy plus ipilimumab. Receptors originate from a human donor with non-small cell lung cancer who had stable disease on radiotherapy plus ipilimumab. Each CDR3 is given with its conserved first and last residue. The order of the fields is V gene, clone size, J gene, D gene, CDR3 protein, CDR3 DNA. D genes are given only for firm matches. Size values are once, few and many counts, or a class for expanded clones, and some rows have none.

V gene: TRBV6-6
clone size: -
J gene: TRBJ2-6
D gene: -
CDR3 protein: CASSATDSGANVLTF
CDR3 DNA: TGTGCCAGCAGCGCAACGGACTCTGGGGCCAACGTCCTGACTTTC

V gene: TRBV18
clone size: -
J gene: TRBJ1-2
D gene: -
CDR3 protein: CASSPPAATYYGYTF
CDR3 DNA: TGTGCCAGCTCACCACCCGCGGCCACTTACTATGGCTACACCTTC

V gene: TRBV7-6
clone size: -
J gene: TRBJ2-7
D gene: -
CDR3 protein: CASSRDPLAGEQYF
CDR3 DNA: TGTGCCAGCAGCCGGGACCCTCTTGCGGGCGAGCAGTACTTC

V gene: TRBV9
clone size: -
J gene: TRBJ2-3
D gene: -
CDR3 protein: CASSVATTLAGTDTQYF
CDR3 DNA: TGTGCCAGCAGCGTAGCTACTACCCTAGCAGGCACAGATACGCAGTATTTT

V gene: TRBV14
clone size: -
J gene: TRBJ2-5
D gene: TRBD2
CDR3 protein: CASSQSRGGLKTQYF
CDR3 DNA: TGTGCCAGCAGCCAATCGCGGGGGGGCCTGAAGACCCAGTACTTC

V gene: TRBV11-2
clone size: once
J gene: TRBJ2-3
D gene: TRBD2
CDR3 protein: CASSFLAGGLLRDTQYF
CDR3 DNA: TGTGCCAGCAGCTTTCTAGCGGGGGGGCTTCTTAGAGATACGCAGTATTTT

V gene: TRBV6-6
clone size: -
J gene: TRBJ1-1
D gene: -
CDR3 protein: CASRVLDTEAFF
CDR3 DNA: TGTGCCAGCAGAGTTCTCGACACTGAAGCTTTCTTT

V gene: TRBV5-1
clone size: -
J gene: TRBJ2-3
D gene: TRBD1
CDR3 protein: CASSLENRGMDTQYF
CDR3 DNA: TGCGCCAGCAGCTTGGAAAACAGGGGTATGGATACGCAGTATTTT

V gene: TRBV19
clone size: -
J gene: TRBJ1-1
D gene: -
CDR3 protein: CASSIPGGSSTEAFF
CDR3 DNA: TGTGCCAGTAGTATCCCTGGGGGGTCGAGCACTGAAGCTTTCTTT

V gene: TRBV27
clone size: -
J gene: TRBJ2-5
D gene: -
CDR3 protein: CASSPLLQGGKVTQYF
CDR3 DNA: TGTGCCAGCAGTCCCCTGCTGCAGGGAGGAAAGGTGACCCAGTACTTC

V gene: TRBV4-1
clone size: -
J gene: TRBJ1-2
D gene: -
CDR3 protein: CASSPSGDGYTF
CDR3 DNA: TGCGCCAGCAGCCCATCGGGAGATGGCTACACCTTC

V gene: TRBV18
clone size: -
J gene: TRBJ2-5
D gene: -
CDR3 protein: CASSPPVGRETQYF
CDR3 DNA: TGTGCCAGCTCACCACCGGTAGGAAGAGAGACCCAGTACTTC

V gene: TRBV5-1
clone size: -
J gene: TRBJ2-3
D gene: TRBD1
CDR3 protein: CASRQGSSTDTQYF
CDR3 DNA: TGCGCCAGTCGACAGGGCTCCAGCACAGATACGCAGTATTTT

V gene: TRBV19
clone size: -
J gene: TRBJ1-2
D gene: -
CDR3 protein: CASSPPGDPRNYGYTF
CDR3 DNA: TGTGCCAGTAGTCCCCCGGGTGATCCTCGTAACTATGGCTACACCTTC

V gene: TRBV27
clone size: once
J gene: TRBJ2-5
D gene: TRBD2
CDR3 protein: CASSLISGGAKGTQYF
CDR3 DNA: TGTGCCAGCAGTTTAATTAGCGGGGGGGCCAAAGGGACCCAGTACTTC

V gene: TRBV28
clone size: -
J gene: TRBJ1-2
D gene: TRBD1
CDR3 protein: CASRPARTGGSNYGYTF
CDR3 DNA: TGTGCCAGCCGCCCTGCTAGGACAGGGGGGAGTAACTATGGCTACACCTTC

V gene: TRBV19
clone size: -
J gene: TRBJ2-3
D gene: -
CDR3 protein: CASSIAVSTDTQYF
CDR3 DNA: TGTGCCAGTAGTATAGCAGTTAGCACAGATACGCAGTATTTT

V gene: TRBV19
clone size: few
J gene: TRBJ2-4
D gene: TRBD2
CDR3 protein: CASSERGGGKNIQYF
CDR3 DNA: TGTGCCAGTAGTGAGCGGGGTGGGGGAAAGAACATTCAGTACTTC

V gene: TRBV6-1
clone size: -
J gene: TRBJ1-5
D gene: -
CDR3 protein: CASTQLVGVRQPQHF
CDR3 DNA: TGTGCCAGCACCCAGCTGGTAGGGGTGCGGCAGCCCCAGCATTTT

V gene: TRBV4-2
clone size: once
J gene: TRBJ2-2
D gene: -
CDR3 protein: CASSQPTGELFF
CDR3 DNA: TGTGCCAGCAGCCAACCAACCGGGGAGCTGTTTTTT

V gene: TRBV5-6
clone size: -
J gene: TRBJ2-7
D gene: -
CDR3 protein: CASSRTQDEQYF
CDR3 DNA: TGTGCCAGCAGCAGGACTCAGGACGAGCAGTACTTC

V gene: TRBV6-5
clone size: -
J gene: TRBJ1-5
D gene: -
CDR3 protein: CASQQGFGNQPQHF
CDR3 DNA: TGTGCCAGCCAACAGGGATTTGGCAATCAGCCCCAGCATTTT

V gene: TRBV6-5
clone size: -
J gene: TRBJ2-1
D gene: -
CDR3 protein: CASSPDRSSYNEQFF
CDR3 DNA: TGTGCCAGCAGTCCCGACAGGAGCTCCTACAATGAGCAGTTCTTC

V gene: TRBV6-5
clone size: -
J gene: TRBJ2-7
D gene: -
CDR3 protein: CASGPYLATYEQYF
CDR3 DNA: TGTGCCAGCGGCCCTTATTTAGCGACCTACGAGCAGTACTTC

V gene: TRBV6-6
clone size: -
J gene: TRBJ1-5
D gene: -
CDR3 protein: CASKRQDNQPQHF
CDR3 DNA: TGTGCCAGCAAACGACAGGACAATCAGCCCCAGCATTTT

V gene: TRBV9
clone size: medium-sized
J gene: TRBJ2-2
D gene: -
CDR3 protein: CASSVAVNTGELFF
CDR3 DNA: TGTGCCAGCAGCGTAGCCGTGAACACCGGGGAGCTGTTTTTT

V gene: TRBV27
clone size: -
J gene: TRBJ2-1
D gene: TRBD1
CDR3 protein: CASSLPDRGQWVKFF
CDR3 DNA: TGTGCCAGCAGTTTACCGGACAGGGGGCAATGGGTGAAGTTCTTC

V gene: TRBV5-1
clone size: -
J gene: TRBJ2-5
D gene: TRBD2
CDR3 protein: CASSLMRGGREETQYF
CDR3 DNA: TGCGCCAGCAGCTTGATGCGGGGGGGCCGGGAGGAGACCCAGTACTTC

V gene: TRBV2
clone size: -
J gene: TRBJ2-3
D gene: -
CDR3 protein: CASLRGGEVDTQYF
CDR3 DNA: TGTGCCAGCCTTCGAGGGGGGGAAGTAGATACGCAGTATTTT

V gene: TRBV28
clone size: -
J gene: TRBJ1-4
D gene: -
CDR3 protein: CASSSHDKGRGEKLFF
CDR3 DNA: TGTGCCAGCAGTTCCCACGATAAGGGCAGGGGTGAAAAACTGTTTTTT

V gene: TRBV14
clone size: few
J gene: TRBJ1-3
D gene: -
CDR3 protein: CASSQWRESGNTIYF
CDR3 DNA: TGTGCCAGCAGCCAATGGAGGGAATCTGGAAACACCATATATTTT

V gene: TRBV30
clone size: -
J gene: TRBJ2-5
D gene: -
CDR3 protein: CASKGGTLLTQYF
CDR3 DNA: TGTGCCTCCAAGGGAGGAACCCTCTTGACCCAGTACTTC

V gene: TRBV7-8
clone size: -
J gene: TRBJ2-5
D gene: TRBD2
CDR3 protein: CASSPGASGGLSQETQYF
CDR3 DNA: TGTGCCAGCAGCCCCGGGGCTAGCGGGGGTCTCTCCCAAGAGACCCAGTACTTC

V gene: TRBV11-1
clone size: -
J gene: TRBJ2-7
D gene: -
CDR3 protein: CASSLGSKGEDHEQYF
CDR3 DNA: TGTGCCAGCAGCTTAGGCTCCAAGGGGGAGGATCACGAGCAGTACTTC

V gene: TRBV29-1
clone size: -
J gene: TRBJ2-7
D gene: -
CDR3 protein: CSVRWDEQYF
CDR3 DNA: TGCAGCGTTCGGTGGGACGAGCAGTACTTC

V gene: TRBV19
clone size: -
J gene: TRBJ1-2
D gene: -
CDR3 protein: CASSFSTSTARIGGYTF
CDR3 DNA: TGTGCCAGTAGCTTCTCGACCTCGACAGCCCGGATCGGTGGCTACACCTTC

V gene: TRBV10-3
clone size: few
J gene: TRBJ2-1
D gene: -
CDR3 protein: CAISESGDNEQFF
CDR3 DNA: TGTGCCATCAGTGAGTCAGGGGACAATGAGCAGTTCTTC

V gene: TRBV28
clone size: -
J gene: TRBJ1-2
D gene: -
CDR3 protein: CASWVRKSNYGYTF
CDR3 DNA: TGTGCCAGCTGGGTTAGAAAATCTAACTATGGCTACACCTTC

V gene: TRBV5-1
clone size: -
J gene: TRBJ1-2
D gene: -
CDR3 protein: CASRPGTTNYGYTF
CDR3 DNA: TGCGCCAGTCGTCCAGGGACAACTAACTATGGCTACACCTTC

V gene: TRBV1
clone size: -
J gene: TRBJ2-7
D gene: -
CDR3 protein: CTSSRSHRVFNEQYF
CDR3 DNA: TGCACCAGCAGCCGTTCTCACAGGGTCTTCAACGAGCAGTACTTC

V gene: TRBV25-1
clone size: -
J gene: TRBJ1-5
D gene: TRBD1
CDR3 protein: CASSEAGQGYQPQHF
CDR3 DNA: TGTGCCAGCAGTGAAGCAGGACAGGGTTATCAGCCCCAGCATTTT